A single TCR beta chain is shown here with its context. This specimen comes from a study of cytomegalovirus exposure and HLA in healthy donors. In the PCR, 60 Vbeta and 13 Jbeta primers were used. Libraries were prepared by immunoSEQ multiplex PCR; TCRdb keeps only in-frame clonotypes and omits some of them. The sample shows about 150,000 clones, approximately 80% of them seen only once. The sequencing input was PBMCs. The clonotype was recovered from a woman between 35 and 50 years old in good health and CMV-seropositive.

The DNA for the CDR3 is TGTGCCAGCAGCCTCACCGGGACAGGGGGCGAGTACGAGCAGTACTTC. This sequence encodes CASSLTGTGGEYEQYF. The chain carries TRBV7-2 and TRBJ2-7, with TRBD1 identical over 12 bases. CDR1 is SGHTA and CDR2 is FQGNSA in the germline V gene. The trim removed 5 bases at V and 4 bases at J, leaving 9 bases unmatched. This CDR3 has 16 residues.